Presented here are 31 T cell receptor beta chains from one specimen sequenced in a study of OX40 agonist ivuxolimab in advanced cancers. The table came from immunoSEQ multiplex PCR; TCRdb's copy has only in-frame clones and leaves some out. The data show some 77,000 clones, with 80% to 95% seen just once and 0.32% held by the top ten. The sequences come from CD4+ or CD8+ T cells sorted from blood, collected in a trial of the OX40 agonist ivuxolimab. These receptors all stem from an adult with an advanced solid tumor such as melanoma, head and neck, liver or kidney cancer.

V usage is TRBV5-1 and J usage is TRBJ1-6, with D hard to call. V dropped 4 bases and J dropped 9 bases, with 8 bases sitting between them. This CDR3 spans 12 amino acids. Germline V gene data show CDR1 as SGHRS and CDR2 as YFSETQ. The CDR3 nucleotides read TGCGCCAGCAGCCGGCTGAGTTCACCCCTCCACTTT. It codes for CASSRLSSPLHF.

This sequence joins TRBV4-3 and TRBJ1-3, with a tentative D call TRBD1 (5 bases). CDR1 is LGHNA and CDR2 is YSLEER in the germline V gene. Trimming took off 0 bases at V and 0 bases at J, with 18 bases between the two ends. This CDR3 comprises 19 residues. In DNA, the CDR3 is TGCGCCAGCAGCCAAGATCTAGGGACGGGTTTCTCCTCTGGAAACACCATATATTTT. Its translation: CASSQDLGTGFSSGNTIYF.

This clone was detected once. V and J are TRBV30 and TRBJ2-7; D remains unclear. The germline V gene encodes CDR1 GTSNPN and CDR2 SVGIG (reference sequence). This CDR3 has 10 residues. Deletions cut 2 bases from V and 3 bases from J, with 2 bases between. The CDR3 protein is CAWSIYEQYF. The CDR3 nucleotides read TGTGCCTGGAGTATCTACGAGCAGTACTTC.

This clone was observed a few times. The V gene is TRBV10-3, the J gene TRBJ2-7, with 16 positions matching TRBD2. CDR3 length: 16 amino acids. Per germline, CDR1 ENHRY and CDR2 SYGVKD. V trimming: 6 bases; J trimming: 4 bases; junction bases outside the gene matches: 6. The CDR3 loop reads CAIRTGTSGGEYEQYF. The CDR3 DNA sequence: TGTGCCATCAGAACTGGGACTAGCGGGGGGGAGTACGAGCAGTACTTC.

The rearrangement uses TRBV28 and TRBJ1-2; possibly TRBD1 for D (6 bases). Looked up from germline, CDR1 is MDHEN and CDR2 is SYDVKM. The V end was cut by 8 bases, the J end by 2 bases, with 15 bases between. This CDR3 region has 14 residues. CDR3 nucleotides: TGTGCCAGCGGGGGGGCAGCCCTAAACTATGGCTACACCTTC. Translated, it gives CASGGAALNYGYTF.

This CDR3 is CASSPWDTSETQYF. Written as DNA, the CDR3 is TGTGCCAGCTCACCCTGGGACACCTCGGAGACCCAGTACTTC. V gene TRBV18 combines with J gene TRBJ2-5; D possibly corresponds to TRBD1 (6 bases). The CDR3 is 14 residues long. V lost 3 bases to trimming and J lost 5 bases, with 13 bases between them. Germline loops: CDR1 KGHSH, CDR2 LQKENI.

This chain joins TRBV6-1 and TRBJ1-6; D might be TRBD1 (6 bases). This CDR3 has 14 amino acids. Deletions cut 5 bases from V and 6 bases from J, with 11 bases between. In germline, CDR1 is MNHNS, CDR2 SASEGT. The DNA for the CDR3 is TGTGCCAGCAGTTGGGGGGCGGGTAATTCACCCCTCCACTTT. Its protein product is CASSWGAGNSPLHF.

The rearrangement joins TRBV5-1 to TRBJ2-3; D is ambiguous. The germline V gene has CDR1 SGHRS and CDR2 YFSETQ. Trimming took 3 bases from V and 5 from J, leaving 7 bases between them. The CDR3 loop spans 12 amino acids. CDR3 residues: CASSSGLDTQYF. The CDR3 DNA is TGCGCCAGCAGCTCAGGCTTAGATACGCAGTATTTT.

The chain employs TRBV23-1 and TRBJ2-5, with TRBD1 matching over 9 bases. The end of the DNA fits TRBJ2-7 better, so the J call may be wrong. TRBV23-1 is given ORF status, its function remaining uncertain. This CDR3 has 16 amino acids. The chain's CDR3 is CASSLPGQGPTYEQYF. The CDR3 DNA sequence: TGCGCCAGCAGTCTTCCAGGACAGGGGCCCACCTACGAGCAGTACTTC.

The J gene is TRBJ1-3, the V gene TRBV7-9; 7 nucleotides match TRBD1. This CDR3 is 16 amino acids long. V gave up 4 bases and J gave up 2 bases; unmatched junction bases: 8. Looked up from germline, CDR1 is SEHNR and CDR2 is FQNEAQ (reference sequence). As DNA, the CDR3 is TGTGCCAGCAGCTACCCCCGGGACAGCACTGGAAACACCATATATTTT. Translated, it gives CASSYPRDSTGNTIYF. The full variable domain, completed using reference TRBV7-9 and TRBJ1-3, is DTGVSQNPRHKITKRGQNVTFRCDPISEHNRLYWYRQTLGQGPEFLTYFQNEAQLEKSRLLSDRFSAERPKGSFSTLEIQRTEQGDSAMYLCASSYPRDSTGNTIYFGEGSWLTVV.

The gene calls are TRBV7-9 and TRBJ2-7, with 10 bases fitting TRBD2. Germline assignment: CDR1 SEHNR and CDR2 FQNEAQ (reference sequence). This CDR3 has 19 residues. V was clipped by 4 bases and J by 3 bases; unmatched bases: 18. The CDR3 DNA reads TGTGCCAGCAGCTCCCTAAGTGCAACTAGCGGGAAGGGGGACTACGAGCAGTACTTC. Translating it yields CASSSLSATSGKGDYEQYF.

The J gene is TRBJ2-4, the V gene TRBV30; possibly TRBD2 for D (5 bases). Germline CDR1 and CDR2: GTSNPN and SVGIG (reference sequence). CDR3 length: 14 residues. V was cut by 8 bases and J by 2 bases, with 16 bases left in between. The CDR3 DNA is TGTGCCCTTTTCAAACCGGGGACCAAAAACATTCAGTACTTC. It encodes CALFKPGTKNIQYF.

V usage is TRBV7-6 and J usage is TRBJ1-5, with TRBD1 as a possible D gene (5 bases). V was cut by 1 base and J by 0 bases, with 13 bases left in between. The CDR3 loop spans 17 amino acids. The V gene's germline CDR1 is SGHVS and CDR2 FNYEAQ. CDR3 in DNA: TGTGCCAGCAGCTTAGACCCAGGGCCTTATAGCAATCAGCCCCAGCATTTT. It is translated as CASSLDPGPYSNQPQHF.

The chain employs TRBV27 and TRBJ2-3, with D unclear. Germline CDR1 MNHEY, CDR2 SMNVEV (reference sequence). CDR3 length: 15 amino acids. V shed 4 bases and J shed 1 base, with 12 bases lying between them. The CDR3 DNA reads as TGTGCCAGCAGTTCAGGCCTCCGTGGCACAGATACGCAGTATTTT. It specifies CASSSGLRGTDTQYF.

The chain combines TRBV6-1 with TRBJ1-2, with unresolved D. Trimming took off 5 bases at V and 4 bases at J, with 14 bases between the two ends. This CDR3 contains 14 residues. CDR1 is MNHNS and CDR2 is SASEGT in the germline V gene. The CDR3 nucleotides read TGTGCCAGCAGTCCTCCTCTTTCGGGCTATGGCTACACCTTC. Residues: CASSPPLSGYGYTF.

V usage is TRBV9 and J usage is TRBJ1-2, with D uncertain. The V end lost 4 bases, the J end lost 8 bases, and 9 bases lay between the germline ends. Germline V CDR1 and CDR2: SGDLS, YYNGEE. The CDR3 covers 11 residues. The CDR3 reads CASSPTNGYTF. The CDR3 nucleotides read TGTGCCAGCAGCCCTACGAACGGCTACACCTTC. Drawing the rest from reference TRBV9 and TRBJ1-2, the complete variable domain is DSGVTQTPKHLITATGQRVTLRCSPRSGDLSVYWYQQSLDQGLQFLIQYYNGEERAKGNILERFSAQQFPDLHSELNLSSLELGDSALYFCASSPTNGYTFGSGTRLTVV.

The rearrangement links TRBV7-9 to TRBJ2-7; 8 positions match TRBD1. Germline CDR1 SEHNR, CDR2 FQNEAQ (reference sequence). J lost 6 bases, V lost 3 bases, and 4 bases had no gene match. CDR3 length: 13 amino acids. The DNA for the CDR3 is TGTGCCAGCAGCTTTCAGGGGGCGGCCGAGCAGTACTTC. It translates to CASSFQGAAEQYF. Complete variable domain (other parts from reference TRBV7-9 and TRBJ2-7): DTGVSQNPRHKITKRGQNVTFRCDPISEHNRLYWYRQTLGQGPEFLTYFQNEAQLEKSRLLSDRFSAERPKGSFSTLEIQRTEQGDSAMYLCASSFQGAAEQYFGPGTRLTVT.

V gene TRBV28 combines with J gene TRBJ2-3, with TRBD1 matching 10 bases. CDR3 length equals 15 residues. Germline values: CDR1 MDHEN, CDR2 SYDVKM. V trimming: 7 bases; J trimming: 7 bases; junction bases outside the gene matches: 11. CDR3 bases: TGTGCCAGCAACCCATACCGGGACAGGGGCCATACGCAGTATTTT. Protein sequence: CASNPYRDRGHTQYF.

The chain recombines TRBV5-5 with TRBJ1-1, with a possible D match to TRBD1 (5 bases). Germline loops: CDR1 SGHKS, CDR2 YYEKEE (reference sequence). V was pared by 0 bases and J by 3 bases, with 9 bases between. CDR3 length equals 14 residues. CDR3 in amino acids: CASSLVGGDTEAFF. Written as DNA, the CDR3 is TGTGCCAGCAGCTTGGTGGGAGGGGACACTGAAGCTTTCTTT.

The chain joins TRBV28 to TRBJ2-3; D is possibly TRBD1 or TRBD2 (5 bases each). The CDR3 sequence is 14 residues long. The V end lost 3 bases, the J end lost 6 bases, and 13 bases lay between the germline ends. Germline-derived CDR1 and CDR2 are MDHEN and SYDVKM. CDR3 sequence (DNA): TGTGCCAGCAGTTTGGCAGGGCGGGCCGATACGCAGTATTTT. Its translation: CASSLAGRADTQYF.

The chain links TRBV7-9 to TRBJ2-7; 7 bases are a match to TRBD2. Germline V CDR1 and CDR2: SEHNR, FQNEAQ (reference sequence). Trimming took 5 bases from V and 6 from J; bases not matched to a gene: 10. The CDR3 spans 14 residues. The CDR3 loop reads CASSRGLDRGEQYF. The CDR3 DNA sequence: TGTGCCAGCAGCCGAGGACTAGACCGGGGCGAGCAGTACTTC.

This chain joins TRBV5-5 and TRBJ2-7; no clear D. The CDR3 has 16 amino acids. Trimming took off 4 bases at V and 13 bases at J, with 30 bases between the two ends. Germline-derived CDR1 and CDR2 are SGHKS and YYEKEE (reference sequence). The CDR3 region has the DNA TGTGCCAGCAGCCGTAGCTGGGCCGAGGACCTACGAGCAGTATACTTC. This codes for CASSRSWAEDLRAVYF.

The gene calls are TRBV27 and TRBJ2-5, with 7 bases lining up with TRBD1. The CDR3 contains 14 residues. The V segment lost 3 bases and the J segment 2 bases; nucleotides outside the gene matches: 3. In germline, CDR1 is MNHEY, CDR2 SMNVEV (reference sequence). The CDR3 nucleotides read TGTGCCAGCAGTTTGAGGGGGCAACAAGAGACCCAGTACTTC. Its translation: CASSLRGQQETQYF.

The CDR3 region is CAKSTGELFF. In DNA, the CDR3 is TGTGCCAAATCTACCGGGGAGCTGTTTTTT. The chain employs TRBV2 and TRBJ2-2, with D hard to call. The V gene lost 10 bases and the J gene lost 5 bases, with 5 bases spanning the gap. This CDR3 is built from 10 residues. Germline V gives CDR1 SNHLY, CDR2 FYNNEI.

In its sample, this clone was seen once. The chain couples TRBV5-4 to TRBJ2-3; 11 nucleotides align to TRBD2. The CDR3 length is 16 residues. The germline gives CDR1 SGHNT, CDR2 YYREEE (reference sequence). Trimming took 6 bases from V and 4 from J; bases not matched to a gene: 10. CDR3 in amino acids: CASTLALAGVSDTQYF. DNA for the CDR3: TGTGCCAGCACCCTCGCACTAGCGGGAGTTTCAGATACGCAGTATTTT.

The chain uses TRBV5-1 and TRBJ1-1; D is uncertain. V was pared by 0 bases and J by 1 base, with 13 bases between. The CDR3 has 16 amino acids. The germline V gene has CDR1 SGHRS and CDR2 YFSETQ. The DNA of the CDR3 is TGCGCCAGCAGCTTGGCTTCCGTCGGCCGGAACACTGAAGCTTTCTTT. Residues: CASSLASVGRNTEAFF.

In nucleotides, the CDR3 is TGTGCCAGCAGTCCGCTAGCGGGTGTTTACAATGAGCAGTTCTTC. Amino acids: CASSPLAGVYNEQFF. This chain uses TRBV7-6 with TRBJ2-1; 8 bases are shared with TRBD2. V lost 6 bases and J lost 4; bases outside the gene matches: 8. Germline CDR1 SGHVS, CDR2 FNYEAQ. The CDR3 is 15 amino acids. Drawing the rest from reference TRBV7-6 and TRBJ2-1, the complete variable domain is GAGVSQSPRYKVTKRGQDVALRCDPISGHVSLYWYRQALGQGPEFLTYFNYEAQQDKSGLPNDRFSAERPEGSISTLTIQRTEQRDSAMYRCASSPLAGVYNEQFFGPGTRLTVL.

The rearrangement joins TRBV30 to TRBJ2-7; possibly TRBD1 for D (5 bases). This CDR3 is built from 16 residues. Germline lookup yields CDR1 GTSNPN and CDR2 SVGIG (reference sequence). V was cut by 0 bases and J by 0 bases, with 15 bases left in between. CDR3 DNA: TGTGCCTGGAGTGTACGTGGCAGGGTAAGCTCCTACGAGCAGTACTTC. Its protein product is CAWSVRGRVSSYEQYF. Combining the CDR3 with reference TRBV30 and TRBJ2-7 gives the whole variable domain SQTIHQWPATLVQPVGSPLSLECTVEGTSNPNLYWYRQAAGRGLQLLFYSVGIGQISSEVPQNLSASRPQDRQFILSSKKLLLSDSGFYLCAWSVRGRVSSYEQYFGPGTRLTVT.

The rearrangement joins TRBV5-1 to TRBJ2-7; 8 nucleotides align to TRBD1. The germline gives CDR1 SGHRS, CDR2 YFSETQ. The CDR3 is 14 residues long. V lost 5 bases and J lost 3; bases outside the gene matches: 7. The DNA of the CDR3 is TGCGCCAGCAGATCGGGACAGGATTACTACGAGCAGTACTTC. Protein sequence: CASRSGQDYYEQYF. The variable domain in full, with the rest retrieved from reference TRBV5-1 and TRBJ2-7, is KAGVTQTPRYLIKTRGQQVTLSCSPISGHRSVSWYQQTPGQGLQFLFEYFSETQRNKGNFPGRFSGRQFSNSRSEMNVSTLELGDSALYLCASRSGQDYYEQYFGPGTRLTVT.

This chain uses TRBV5-1 with TRBJ1-1, with a weak D call TRBD1 (5 bases). V lost 2 bases, J lost 1 base, and 9 bases lay in between. Germline CDR1 SGHRS, CDR2 YFSETQ. There are 14 residues in the CDR3. The DNA for the CDR3 is TGCGCCAGCAGCTTCGACAGACAGAACACTGAAGCTTTCTTT. Translated, it gives CASSFDRQNTEAFF.

This clone was seen only once. V usage is TRBV7-2 and J usage is TRBJ2-5; D might be TRBD1 (6 bases). The CDR3 extends over 13 amino acids. Trimming took 5 bases from V and 3 from J, leaving 10 bases between them. The germline CDR1 and CDR2 sequences are SGHTA and FQGNSA. This chain's CDR3 is CASSQQGEETQYF. The CDR3 coding sequence is TGTGCCAGCAGCCAACAGGGAGAAGAGACCCAGTACTTC. The whole variable domain, filled in from reference TRBV7-2 and TRBJ2-5, reads GAGVSQSPSNKVTEKGKDVELRCDPISGHTALYWYRQSLGQGLEFLIYFQGNSAPDKSGLPSDRFSAERTGGSVSTLTIQRTQQEDSAVYLCASSQQGEETQYFGPGTRLLVL.